This TCR beta chain came from a study of blood T cell repertoires in COVID-19. Study context: PBMCs, B-cell-depleted T cells, or T cells provided the cDNA or gDNA that made up the material.

The ends lost 4 bases at V and 2 bases at J; junction bases unmatched: 10. CDR3 size: 16 residues. In germline, CDR1 is SGHRS, CDR2 YFSETQ. The study assigned cohorts using participant-reported clinical history. Recovered Cohort 3 donors showed two negative PCRs, clearance, or symptom resolution. In the source study's methods: Amplification with reference gene primers provided the estimates of nucleated cell counts. The method was immunoSEQ multiplex PCR; TCRdb's version includes in-frame clones alone and lacks a portion of them. From that table come the V and J calls and clone size; the DNA was used to work out D and trimming. The data show 160,000 or so clones, about four fifths seen once.

The source material was PBMCs or T cells enriched from blood (not recorded which). The clonotype comes from a woman aged 55-69 years who had recovered from COVID-19. The rearrangement links TRBV5-1 to TRBJ2-3; TRBD2 matches at 7 bases. Here the CDR3 reads CASSAGGTVDTDTQYF. DNA for the CDR3: TGCGCCAGCAGCGCCGGGGGGACTGTTGACACAGATACGCAGTATTTT.